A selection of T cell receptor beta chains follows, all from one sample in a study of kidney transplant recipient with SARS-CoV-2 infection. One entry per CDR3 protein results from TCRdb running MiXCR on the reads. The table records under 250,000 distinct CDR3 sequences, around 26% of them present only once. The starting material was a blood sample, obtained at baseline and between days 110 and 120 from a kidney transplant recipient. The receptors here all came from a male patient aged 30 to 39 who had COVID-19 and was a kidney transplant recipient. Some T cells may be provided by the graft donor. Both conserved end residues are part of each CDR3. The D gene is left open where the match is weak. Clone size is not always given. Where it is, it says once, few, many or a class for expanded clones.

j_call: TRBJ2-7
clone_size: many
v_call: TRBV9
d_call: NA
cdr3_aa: CASSVGGPISEQYF
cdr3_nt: TGTGCCAGCAGCGTTGGCGGACCTATCTCCGAGCAGTACTTC

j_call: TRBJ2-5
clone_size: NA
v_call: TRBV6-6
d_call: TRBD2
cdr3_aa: CAGSEELAGGRETQYF
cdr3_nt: TGTGCCGGCAGTGAAGAACTAGCGGGAGGTCGGGAGACCCAGTACTTC

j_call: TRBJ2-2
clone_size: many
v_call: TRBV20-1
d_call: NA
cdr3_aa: CSARGQGTGELFF
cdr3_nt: TGCAGTGCTAGGGGCCAGGGGACCGGGGAGCTGTTTTTT

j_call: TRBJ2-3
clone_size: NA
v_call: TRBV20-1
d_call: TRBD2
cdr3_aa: CSAPGRLAGKKVLTDTQYF
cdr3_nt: TGCAGTGCACCTGGAAGGCTAGCGGGAAAGAAGGTTCTCACAGATACGCAGTATTTT

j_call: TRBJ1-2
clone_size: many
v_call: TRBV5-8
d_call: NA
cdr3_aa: CASTGRHPRKTYGYTF
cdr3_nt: TGTGCCAGCACCGGCCGTCATCCACGAAAGACCTATGGCTACACCTTC

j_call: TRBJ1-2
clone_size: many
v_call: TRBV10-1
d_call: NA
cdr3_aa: CASSGGIRSRKTYGYTF
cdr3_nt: TGCGCCAGCAGTGGAGGCATAAGATCGCGAAAGACCTATGGCTACACCTTC

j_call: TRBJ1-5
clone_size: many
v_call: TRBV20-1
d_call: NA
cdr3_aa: CSAQPGDRPNQPQHF
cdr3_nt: TGCAGTGCCCAGCCAGGGGATCGCCCCAATCAGCCCCAGCATTTT

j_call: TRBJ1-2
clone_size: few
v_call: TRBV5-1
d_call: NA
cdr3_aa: CASHSASVRKTYGYTF
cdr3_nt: TGCGCCAGCCACTCGGCATCGGTTCGAAAGACCTATGGCTACACCTTC

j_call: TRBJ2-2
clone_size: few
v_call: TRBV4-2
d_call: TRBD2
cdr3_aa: CASSQGGGSPADGELFF
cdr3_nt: TGTGCCAGCAGCCAGGGGGGGGGGAGCCCCGCGGACGGGGAGCTGTTTTTT

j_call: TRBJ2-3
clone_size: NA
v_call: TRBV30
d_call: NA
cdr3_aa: CAWRSPTDTQYF
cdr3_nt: TGTGCCTGGAGGTCACCCACGGATACGCAGTATTTT

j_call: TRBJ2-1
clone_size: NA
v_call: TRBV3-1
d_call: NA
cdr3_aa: CASSKPTRGSSYNGQFF
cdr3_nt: TGTGCCAGCAGCAAACCGACTAGGGGGAGCTCCTACAATGGGCAGTTCTTC

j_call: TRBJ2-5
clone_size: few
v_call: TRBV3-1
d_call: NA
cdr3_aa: CASSVVGPISFSETQYF
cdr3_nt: TGTGCCAGCAGCGTCGTCGGTCCCATTTCTTTCTCTGAGACCCAGTACTTC

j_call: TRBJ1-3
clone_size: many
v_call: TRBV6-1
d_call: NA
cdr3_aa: CASTLSPGFSGNTIYF
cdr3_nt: TGTGCCAGCACCCTATCCCCAGGTTTCTCTGGAAACACCATATATTTT

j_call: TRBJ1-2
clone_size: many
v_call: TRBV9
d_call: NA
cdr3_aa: CASRIKYSRKTYGYTF
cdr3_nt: TGTGCCAGCCGAATAAAGTACTCAAGAAAGACCTATGGCTACACCTTC

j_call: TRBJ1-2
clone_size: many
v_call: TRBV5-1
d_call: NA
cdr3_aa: CASQCASVRKTYGYTF
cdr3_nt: TGCGCCAGCCAATGTGCATCGGTTCGAAAGACCTATGGCTACACCTTC

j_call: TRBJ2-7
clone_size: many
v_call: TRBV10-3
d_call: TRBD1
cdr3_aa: CAIGRDRVYEQYF
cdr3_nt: TGTGCCATCGGGCGGGACAGGGTCTACGAGCAGTACTTC